Listed below are T cell receptor beta chains from one sample, sequenced in a study of tumor and adjacent non-tumor tissue in lung cancer. Each CDR3 protein is one row after TCRdb ran MiXCR on the multiplex PCR reads. The table lists 35,000 to 55,000 distinct CDR3 sequences, approximately 61% of them singletons. Sequencing used distant non-tumor lung tissue. These TCRs come from a man over 45 with non-small cell lung cancer. CDR3s include the opening cysteine and the closing phenylalanine or tryptophan. The D gene is left open where the match is weak. Only part of the rows carry a size: once, few, many, or a class if the clone is expanded.

>TRBJ2-7|-|-|TRBV6-1
CASSGLLTWGSYEQYF
TGTGCCAGCAGTGGCCTCCTGACATGGGGCTCCTACGAGCAGTACTTC
>TRBJ2-2|-|few|TRBV6-5
CVSSKFRWQAGELFF
TGTGTCAGCAGCAAATTCAGGTGGCAGGCCGGGGAGCTGTTTTTT
>TRBJ2-6|-|many|TRBV6-5
CASTLKGQGSSGANVLTF
TGTGCCAGCACCCTAAAGGGCCAGGGGAGCTCTGGGGCCAACGTCCTGACTTTC
>TRBJ1-1|TRBD1|-|TRBV11-1
CAGSPGTGDEAIF
TGTGCTGGCAGCCCCGGGACAGGGGATGAAGCTATCTTT
>TRBJ1-1|-|many|TRBV29-1
CSVSRDTEAFF
TGCAGCGTGTCCAGGGACACTGAAGCTTTCTTT
>TRBJ2-5|-|once|TRBV2
CASSLGLGAWETQYF
TGTGCCAGCAGTCTAGGACTGGGTGCCTGGGAGACCCAGTACTTC
>TRBJ2-6|-|-|TRBV29-1
CSIRIRDSSGTNVLTF
TGCAGCATCCGCATCCGGGATTCCTCTGGGACCAACGTCCTGACTTTC
>TRBJ1-6|-|many|TRBV20-1
CSAPDSASYNSPLHF
TGCAGTGCACCCGACAGTGCCTCCTATAATTCACCCCTCCACTTT
>TRBJ2-2|-|-|TRBV29-1
CSVDYVGGNTGGLFF
TGCAGCGTTGATTATGTGGGAGGAAACACCGGGGGGCTGTTTTTT
>TRBJ1-2|TRBD1|many|TRBV4-1
CASSPGQDNYGYTF
TGCGCCAGCAGCCCCGGACAGGATAACTATGGCTACACCTTC
>TRBJ2-7|TRBD2|many|TRBV6-5
CASSYRRVTGGNEQYF
TGTGCCAGCAGTTACCGCAGGGTTACGGGAGGGAACGAGCAGTACTTC
>TRBJ2-7|-|once|TRBV6-6
CTGSYSEQEQTYEQYF
TGTACCGGCAGTTACTCCGAACAGGAACAGACCTACGAGCAGTACTTC
>TRBJ1-1|TRBD1|-|TRBV11-1
CTSSPGTEDEAFF
TGTACCAGCAGCCCGGGGACAGAGGATGAAGCTTTCTTT
>TRBJ1-5|-|-|TRBV6-6
CASSAPGQGVNQPQHF
TGTGCCAGCAGCGCACCGGGGCAAGGGGTGAATCAGCCCCAGCATTTT